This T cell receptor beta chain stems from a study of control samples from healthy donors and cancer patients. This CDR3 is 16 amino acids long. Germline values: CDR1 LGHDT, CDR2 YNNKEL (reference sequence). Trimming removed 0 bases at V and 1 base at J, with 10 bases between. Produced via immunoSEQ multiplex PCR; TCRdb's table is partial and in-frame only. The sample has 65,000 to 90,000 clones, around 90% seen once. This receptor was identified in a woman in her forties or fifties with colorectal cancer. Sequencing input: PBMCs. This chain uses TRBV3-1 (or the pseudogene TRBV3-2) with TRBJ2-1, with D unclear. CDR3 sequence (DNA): TGTGCCAGCAGCCAAGAACTGGGTTTTTCCTACAATGAGCAGTTCTTC. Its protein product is CASSQELGFSYNEQFF.